The 27 T cell receptor beta chains below all came from one sample that was sequenced in a study of preoperative IRX-2 immunotherapy in early breast cancer. TCRdb's table, derived via immunoSEQ multiplex PCR, lists solely in-frame clones and lacks some. The sample lists over 60,000 clones; 94% were seen once. The treatment denotes: preoperative locoregional IRX-2 cytokine immunotherapy. The biological material was taken from a patient treated with IRX-2 immunotherapy. Receptors originate from a human donor with breast cancer.

This chain connects TRBV6-6 to TRBJ1-2; D is possibly TRBD1 (5 bases). The CDR3 length is 13 residues. Germline V gives CDR1 MNHNY, CDR2 SVGAGI (reference sequence). V was trimmed by 7 bases and J by 6 bases, leaving 15 bases between them. As DNA, the CDR3 is TGTGCCAGCATTCCTACGGGAGGGGATGGCTACACCTTC. It encodes CASIPTGGDGYTF.

This chain uses TRBV11-3 with TRBJ1-5; D unresolved. The CDR3 length is 12 residues. CDR1 and CDR2 from the germline V gene are SGHNT and YENEEA. The V and J ends lost 1 base and 10 bases respectively, with 8 bases between them. For the CDR3, the DNA is TGTGCCAGCAGCTTAGTTTTAGGTCCCCAGCATTTT. It codes for CASSLVLGPQHF.

The V call is TRBV10-3, the J call TRBJ2-1, with D possibly TRBD2 on 5 matching bases. The CDR3 consists of 15 residues. The germline V gene has CDR1 ENHRY and CDR2 SYGVKD. V gave up 6 bases and J gave up 9 bases, with 21 bases separating them. CDR3 loop: CAISPRAVGEGEQFF. The CDR3 DNA is TGTGCCATCAGCCCACGAGCGGTAGGAGAGGGTGAGCAGTTCTTC.

The chain links TRBV7-9 to TRBJ2-6, with D possibly being TRBD1 or TRBD2 (5 bases each). The CDR3 covers 18 residues. Germline V lookup: CDR1 SEHNR, CDR2 FQNEAQ (reference sequence). V was clipped by 5 bases and J by 0 bases, with 17 bases between them. CDR3 nucleotides: TGTGCCAGCAGCGTCATAGCCGGGGACCTCTCTGGGGCCAACGTCCTGACTTTC. This sequence encodes CASSVIAGDLSGANVLTF.

This chain links TRBV5-1 with TRBJ2-5, with no clear D. With 0 bases removed from V and 3 bases from J, the gap between germline ends came to 6 bases. In germline, CDR1 is SGHRS, CDR2 YFSETQ. The CDR3 has 13 amino acids. The chain's CDR3 is CASSLGGEETQYF. In nucleotides, the CDR3 is TGCGCCAGCAGCTTGGGTGGGGAAGAGACCCAGTACTTC.

The chain is built from TRBV9 and TRBJ2-7; possible D gene TRBD1, 5 bases. The CDR3 is 14 residues long. Trimming removed 6 bases at V and 5 bases at J, with 18 bases between. Germline V gene lookup returns CDR1 SGDLS and CDR2 YYNGEE. The CDR3 spells CASTPRTGPHEQYF. The CDR3 nucleotides read TGTGCCAGCACCCCACGCACAGGCCCTCACGAGCAGTACTTC.

CDR3 region: CASSVNRVTEAFF. The CDR3 nucleotides are TGTGCCAGCAGTGTAAACAGGGTCACTGAAGCTTTCTTT. This chain uses TRBV6-1 with TRBJ1-1, with D possibly TRBD1 on 6 matching bases. The length of the CDR3 is 13 residues. V lost 4 bases and J 4 bases, leaving 10 bases between the germline ends. Germline lookup yields CDR1 MNHNS and CDR2 SASEGT.

The chain recombines TRBV5-1 with TRBJ2-3; D remains ambiguous. The germline V gene has CDR1 SGHRS and CDR2 YFSETQ. The CDR3 has 13 amino acids. V lost 4 bases, J lost 5 bases, and 11 bases lay in between. For the CDR3, the DNA is TGCGCCAGCAGCCCCGACTCCAAAGATACGCAGTATTTT. Amino acid sequence: CASSPDSKDTQYF. The full variable domain, its missing parts supplied by reference TRBV5-1 and TRBJ2-3, is KAGVTQTPRYLIKTRGQQVTLSCSPISGHRSVSWYQQTPGQGLQFLFEYFSETQRNKGNFPGRFSGRQFSNSRSEMNVSTLELGDSALYLCASSPDSKDTQYFGPGTRLTVL.

The rearrangement links TRBV7-9 to TRBJ2-7, with TRBD2 identical over 10 bases. CDR1 and CDR2 from the germline V gene are SEHNR and FQNEAQ (reference sequence). The CDR3 loop spans 13 amino acids. The V gene end was trimmed by 5 bases and the J gene end by 5 bases; junction bases not matched to a gene: 3. As DNA, the CDR3 is TGTGCCAGCAGCCAGCGGGGGGGACACGAGCAGTACTTC. This sequence encodes CASSQRGGHEQYF.

The V and J genes are TRBV28 and TRBJ2-3; 16 positions match TRBD2. J lost 4 bases, V lost 1 base, and 5 bases had no gene match. Germline values: CDR1 MDHEN, CDR2 SYDVKM. This CDR3 is built from 18 residues. The CDR3 sequence is CASSLSGLAGGPSDTQYF. The CDR3, as DNA: TGTGCCAGCAGTTTATCGGGACTAGCGGGAGGGCCATCAGATACGCAGTATTTT.

This sequence joins TRBV11-3 and TRBJ2-5, with D possibly matching TRBD1 (7 bases). Germline CDR1 reads SGHNT; CDR2 reads YENEEA. The CDR3 extends over 14 amino acids. Trimming took 5 bases from V and 6 from J, leaving 16 bases between them. CDR3 in amino acids: CASSPNRGGKTQYF. The CDR3 coding sequence is TGTGCCAGCAGCCCCAACAGGGGCGGGAAGACCCAGTACTTC.

The chain joins TRBV9 to TRBJ2-2; D unresolved. Trimming took 4 bases from V and 4 from J, leaving 11 bases between them. CDR1 SGDLS and CDR2 YYNGEE come from the germline V gene. The length of the CDR3 is 14 residues. The CDR3: CASSPRVGTGELFF. The DNA for the CDR3 is TGTGCCAGCAGCCCGAGAGTTGGCACCGGGGAGCTGTTTTTT.

This chain uses TRBV6-1 with TRBJ2-1, with 7 nucleotides matching TRBD2. Trimming removed 4 bases from V and 0 bases from J; junction bases left unmatched: 9. CDR1 is MNHNS, CDR2 SASEGT, per germline. The CDR3 has 17 amino acids. The CDR3 DNA reads as TGTGCCAGCAGTGCCCCGACTAGCCGCAGCTCCTACAATGAGCAGTTCTTC. This encodes CASSAPTSRSSYNEQFF.

The chain is built from TRBV5-6 and TRBJ2-7; possible D gene TRBD1, 6 bases. V dropped 0 bases and J dropped 6 bases, with 13 bases sitting between them. CDR1 is SGHDT and CDR2 is YYEEEE in the germline V gene. The CDR3 is 14 residues long. The chain's CDR3 is CASSLVYRGGEQYF. The CDR3 DNA reads TGTGCCAGCAGCTTGGTCTATCGAGGGGGCGAGCAGTACTTC.

The rearrangement uses TRBV27 and TRBJ2-1; 7 bases are shared with TRBD2. The CDR3 has 17 amino acids. After removal of 4 bases from V and 4 bases from J, the junction contained 13 bases not matched to a gene. Per the germline V gene, CDR1 is MNHEY and CDR2 is SMNVEV (reference sequence). The CDR3 here is CASSSDSGGYLYNEQFF. The DNA for the CDR3 is TGTGCCAGCAGTTCCGACTCGGGGGGTTACCTTTACAATGAGCAGTTCTTC.

The chain links TRBV16 to TRBJ2-3; no reliable D call. There are 14 residues in the CDR3. The germline V and J ends were trimmed by 1 base and 4 bases, with 9 bases remaining between them. Germline lookup yields CDR1 KGHSY and CDR2 FQNENV. CDR3 nucleotides: TGTGCCAGCAGCCAATTCTTCGGGTCAGATACGCAGTATTTT. It encodes CASSQFFGSDTQYF.

CDR3 amino acids: CASSSTTGGNTEAFF. In DNA, the CDR3 is TGTGCCAGCAGCTCCACTACAGGGGGGAACACTGAAGCTTTCTTT. The J gene is TRBJ1-1, the V gene TRBV5-4; 8 positions match TRBD1. Germline values: CDR1 SGHNT, CDR2 YYREEE (reference sequence). The J segment lost 1 base and the V segment lost 3 bases, leaving 5 bases of the junction unmatched. The CDR3 runs to 15 residues.

The chain is built from TRBV7-2 and TRBJ1-2; the D is unclear. CDR1 and CDR2 (germline): SGHTA, FQGNSA. Trimming removed 1 base at V and 6 bases at J, with 21 bases between. The length of the CDR3 is 17 residues. CDR3 sequence (DNA): TGTGCCAGCAGCTTAGATGGGTCGCTGGGGTCGGCCCATGGCTACACCTTC. Translated: CASSLDGSLGSAHGYTF.

This clone came up a few times. The chain joins TRBV29-1 to TRBJ2-7, with TRBD1 as a possible D gene (6 bases). CDR1 and CDR2 (germline): SQVTM, ANQGSEA. V was shortened by 6 bases and J by 9 bases, with 15 bases between the two germline ends. This CDR3 contains 11 residues. The CDR3 DNA is TGCAGCGTAATCACAGGGTTGGCGCAGTACTTC. This encodes CSVITGLAQYF.

V and J are TRBV19 and TRBJ2-5; D might be TRBD1 (5 bases). The length of the CDR3 is 14 residues. Per the germline V gene, CDR1 is LNHDA and CDR2 is SQIVND (reference sequence). V lost 1 base, J lost 5 bases, and 11 bases lay in between. CDR3 coding DNA: TGTGCCAGTAGTATAGCAGGGCCTCGGGAGACCCAGTACTTC. It yields the protein CASSIAGPRETQYF.

The V and J genes are TRBV25-1 and TRBJ1-1; D call uncertain. Per germline, CDR1 MGHDK and CDR2 SYGVNS. This CDR3 is built from 13 residues. V gave up 6 bases and J gave up 1 base, with 9 bases separating them. CDR3 sequence: CASSEQQNTEAFF. Here the CDR3 DNA reads TGTGCCAGCAGCGAACAACAGAACACTGAAGCTTTCTTT.

The V call is TRBV7-8, the J call TRBJ2-1, with 11 bases identical to TRBD2. The CDR3 totals 16 residues. Per germline, CDR1 SGHVS and CDR2 FQNEAQ. V dropped 6 bases and J dropped 7; count of bases not matched to a gene: 11. The CDR3: CASSPSGGTSWNEQFF. The CDR3 DNA reads as TGTGCCAGCAGTCCTAGCGGGGGGACGTCTTGGAATGAGCAGTTCTTC.

The gene calls are TRBV6-5 and TRBJ2-6; D call uncertain. CDR1 is MNHEY and CDR2 is SVGAGI in the germline V gene. The ends were cut back, 0 bases at V and 2 bases at J, with 5 bases in the middle. The CDR3 runs to 15 residues. In DNA, the CDR3 is TGTGCCAGCAGTTACTCGAATGCTGGGGCCAACGTCCTGACTTTC. Translated: CASSYSNAGANVLTF.

The chain's CDR3 is CASTSPGRNSPLHF. The CDR3 coding sequence is TGTGCCAGCACTTCCCCGGGACGGAATTCACCCCTCCACTTT. This chain uses TRBV9 with TRBJ1-6; D possibly corresponds to TRBD1 (5 bases). V lost 6 bases to trimming and J lost 7 bases, with 14 bases between them. CDR1 and CDR2 from the germline V gene are SGDLS and YYNGEE. CDR3 length: 14 amino acids.

The genes are TRBV7-3 and TRBJ2-5; D is unclear. CDR3 length: 14 residues. From germline, CDR1 is SGHTA and CDR2 FQGTGA. Trimming pared 4 bases from V and 5 bases from J, leaving 14 bases between. CDR3 nucleotide sequence: TGTGCCAGCAGCTCACAGCCGTATGGGGAGACCCAGTACTTC. This sequence encodes CASSSQPYGETQYF.

V gene TRBV5-1 combines with J gene TRBJ2-1, with 9 bases aligning to TRBD2. The germline V gene encodes CDR1 SGHRS and CDR2 YFSETQ. The V and J ends lost 4 bases and 4 bases, in that order; junction bases with no gene match: 6. The CDR3 is 15 amino acids. The CDR3 sequence: CASSTIAGAYNEQFF. For the CDR3, the DNA is TGCGCCAGCAGCACTATAGCGGGAGCGTACAATGAGCAGTTCTTC.

The CDR3 loop is CASSLYAGATDTQYF. DNA for the CDR3: TGTGCCAGCAGCTTGTACGCGGGGGCCACAGATACGCAGTATTTT. This chain joins TRBV5-4 and TRBJ2-3; possibly TRBD2 for D (7 bases). Germline lookup yields CDR1 SGHNT and CDR2 YYREEE (reference sequence). This CDR3 has 15 amino acids. V lost 1 base, J lost 2 bases, and 11 bases lay in between.